This T cell receptor (beta chain) originates from a study of T cells in Graves' hyperthyroidism and ophthalmopathy. Germline V gene sequence: CDR1 KGHSH, CDR2 LQKENI. Trimming cost V 2 bases and J 0 bases, with 11 bases left between them. The CDR3 loop spans 16 amino acids. Amplification of TCR beta CDR3 regions used RNA as the template. TCR CDR3 regions were first amplified by RT-PCR with HTBI primers. TCRdb fed the multiplex PCR reads into MiXCR, producing one record per CDR3 protein. The table has 600,000 to 900,000 distinct CDR3 sequences, about 16% seen once. In its sample, this clonotype was seen many times.

The sequenced sample consisted of blood. The receptor comes from a man younger than 35 with Graves' hyperthyroidism. The gene calls are TRBV18 and TRBJ2-1, with D possibly matching TRBD1 (6 bases). Here the CDR3 reads CASSPTRGSSYNEQFF. The DNA for the CDR3 is TGTGCCAGCTCACCAACGAGGGGGAGCTCCTACAATGAGCAGTTCTTC.